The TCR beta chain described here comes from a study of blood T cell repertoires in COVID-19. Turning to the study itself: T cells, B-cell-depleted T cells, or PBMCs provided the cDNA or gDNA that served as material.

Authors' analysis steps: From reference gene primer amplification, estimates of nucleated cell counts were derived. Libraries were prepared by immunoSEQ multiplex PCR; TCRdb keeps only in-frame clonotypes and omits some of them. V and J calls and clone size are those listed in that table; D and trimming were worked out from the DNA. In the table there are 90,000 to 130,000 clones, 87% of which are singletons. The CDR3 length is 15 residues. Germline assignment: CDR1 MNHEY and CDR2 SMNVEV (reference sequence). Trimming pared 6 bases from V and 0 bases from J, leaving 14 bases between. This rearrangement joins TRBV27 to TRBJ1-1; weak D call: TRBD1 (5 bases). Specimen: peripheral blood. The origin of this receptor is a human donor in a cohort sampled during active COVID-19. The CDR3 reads CASRPGGTMNTEAFF. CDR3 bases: TGTGCCAGCAGACCGGGGGGGACCATGAACACTGAAGCTTTCTTT.